Below, 5 T cell receptor beta chains from the same sample are listed, as sequenced in a study of T cells in Graves' hyperthyroidism and ophthalmopathy. Amplified regions were TCR beta CDR3 sequences from RNA transcripts. With the HTBI primer set, the TCR CDR3 went through a first round of RT-PCR. In TCRdb, the multiplex PCR reads were re-called with MiXCR into one record per CDR3 protein. This table holds over 150,000 distinct CDR3 sequences, less than 20% found once. Sample: blood. These receptor sequences come from a woman in her fifties or sixties with Graves' hyperthyroidism.

The chain uses TRBV20-1 and TRBJ2-1; TRBD2 agrees at 13 bases. CDR1 is DFQATT and CDR2 is SNEGSKA in the germline V gene (reference sequence). With V trimmed by 2 bases and J by 4 bases, 8 bases remained unmatched. The CDR3 consists of 17 residues. In DNA form, the CDR3 reads TGCAGTGCTAGAACCGGACTAGCGGGAGTTTTTTACAATGAGCAGTTCTTC. Translating it yields CSARTGLAGVFYNEQFF.

The J gene is TRBJ2-6, the V gene TRBV24-1; D is possibly TRBD1 or TRBD2 (5 bases each). V dropped 1 base and J dropped 0 bases, with 12 bases sitting between them. This CDR3 region has 18 residues. CDR1 KGHDR and CDR2 SFDVKD come from the germline V gene. CDR3 coding DNA: TGTGCCACCAGTGATTTTGGGACGGAACACTCTGGGGCCAACGTCCTGACTTTC. It specifies CATSDFGTEHSGANVLTF.

This clonotype was seen a few times. The V and J genes are TRBV2 and TRBJ2-1; TRBD2 matches at 8 bases. The CDR3 contains 14 residues. V was pared by 11 bases and J by 7 bases, with 13 bases of the junction left unmatched. Germline-derived CDR1 and CDR2 are SNHLY and FYNNEI. The CDR3: CAGTPGLVMNEQFF. The CDR3 DNA follows: TGTGCCGGCACCCCGGGACTAGTGATGAATGAGCAGTTCTTC. Variable domain in full (rest from reference TRBV2 and TRBJ2-1): EPEVTQTPSHQVTQMGQEVILRCVPISNHLYFYWYRQILGQKVEFLVSFYNNEISEKSEIFDDQFSVERPDGSNFTLKIRSTKLEDSAMYFCAGTPGLVMNEQFFGPGTRLTVL.

CDR3 coding DNA: TGTGCCAGCAGTGAATCTCCAGCCGACTCTGGAAACACCATATATTTT. Translation: CASSESPADSGNTIYF. The V gene is TRBV6-1, the J gene TRBJ1-3; D uncertain. Germline V gene lookup returns CDR1 MNHNS and CDR2 SASEGT. V lost 2 bases and J 0 bases, leaving 11 bases between the germline ends. The CDR3 totals 16 residues.

This chain joins TRBV4-1 and TRBJ1-5; no clear D. In germline, CDR1 is MGHRA, CDR2 YSYEKL. This CDR3 is built from 14 residues. The V and J ends lost 1 base and 0 bases respectively, with 4 bases between them. The CDR3 sequence: CASSQVGSNQPQHF. CDR3 DNA: TGCGCCAGCAGCCAAGTTGGTAGCAATCAGCCCCAGCATTTT.